This TCR beta chain stems from a study of T-cell memory formation after mild COVID-19. Overall study context: Each donor largely had its own TCR clusters.

V shed 5 bases and J shed 3 bases, with 13 bases lying between them. The germline V gene has CDR1 PRHDT and CDR2 FYEKMQ (reference sequence). This CDR3 has 14 amino acids. Concerning this clonotype: Its antigen is not identified.

5'RACE, which relied on constant-segment primers, yielded TCR alpha and TCR beta cDNA libraries carrying sample barcodes and UMIs. TCRdb processed the 5' RACE reads anew with MiXCR; each CDR3 protein has one entry. The data show about 560,000 distinct CDR3 sequences, 18% seen once. Whole-study results and caveats: Contracting clones from day 15 to 85 had balanced CD4/CD8; later expanders favoured CD4+.

The sequencing sample was made of PBMCs or a T cell subset sorted from them (not recorded which). This clonotype was obtained from an adult woman who had mild COVID-19 (a few samples of this study predate the infection). Cell type and time point are not known. The chain joins TRBV13 to TRBJ1-1; D call uncertain. CDR3 amino acids: CASSPGVWDTEAFF. The CDR3 bases are TGTGCCAGCAGCCCCGGGGTCTGGGACACTGAAGCTTTCTTT.